This entry features one T cell receptor beta chain sequence. Antigen specificity is unknown. The sample belongs to a study of T cell therapy after organ transplantation. Germline CDR1 is LNHDA and CDR2 is SQIVND (reference sequence). The V gene end was trimmed by 0 bases and the J gene end by 5 bases; junction bases not matched to a gene: 10. There are 17 residues in the CDR3. TCRdb's copy holds only in-frame clones and misses some; the assay was immunoSEQ multiplex PCR. The data show approximately 15,000 clones, over 75% seen once. The sample's time point: 20-29 weeks after completion of therapy. The genes are TRBV19 and TRBJ1-1, with 9 positions matching TRBD1. The origin of this receptor is a human patient who had received a solid organ transplant and had CMV disease. Some of these T cells may belong to the graft donor. Sequenced material: CD8+ T cells from blood, taken after autologous CMV-specific T cell therapy. CDR3 sequence: CASSIDPTGGEGTEAFF. DNA for the CDR3: TGTGCCAGTAGTATAGATCCCACAGGGGGCGAGGGGACTGAAGCTTTCTTT.